This TCR beta chain was documented in a study of beta chain features in type 1 diabetes. Overall study results and limits: Moderate but significant shortening of TCRB CDR3s was recorded in all four CD4+ subsets from Type 1 diabetes patients. The naive, central memory and Treg TCRB repertoires looked more alike in patients than they did in healthy donors. In these data, an HLA type influence on TCRB rearrangement remained unresolved.

Reverse transcription of all isolated RNA meant that expressed TCRB transcripts were sequenced. Assay: immunoSEQ multiplex PCR; the TCRdb copy retains only in-frame clones and omits some. The sample includes hundreds of thousands of clones, about an eighth of them seen just once. This CDR3 spans 17 amino acids. Germline V gene data show CDR1 as SGHTA and CDR2 as FQGTGA. V lost 1 base to trimming and J lost 3 bases; unmatched junction nucleotides: 11. Comment on this clone: Its antigen remains unidentified.

Every donor had blood drawn once into heparin, approximately 120 mL on average. This chain uses TRBV7-3 with TRBJ2-7; 8 positions agree with TRBD1. The sequencing input was naive CD4+ T cells from blood. The receptor was derived from a woman under 30 in good health. CDR3 nucleotides: TGTGCCAGCAGCTTAAGGCCTCGCCGGACAGGGATCTACGAGCAGTACTTC. It specifies CASSLRPRRTGIYEQYF.